Below are 2 T cell receptor beta chains sequenced from a single sample in a study of T cell changes during pregnancy in multiple sclerosis. Sequencing was performed with immunoSEQ multiplex PCR; in TCRdb, only in-frame clones are kept and a portion is missing. The sample lists about 67,000 clones; roughly 90% were seen once. The specimen was peripheral blood, collected in the second trimester of pregnancy. These receptors were collected from a female donor with multiple sclerosis, enrolled in a pregnancy study.

Concerning this clone: The sample holds other DNA sequences that translate to the same CDR3. The V gene is TRBV27, the J gene TRBJ1-2, with TRBD1 matching 7 bases. The V gene end was trimmed by 5 bases and the J gene end by 2 bases; junction bases not matched to a gene: 2. From germline, CDR1 is MNHEY and CDR2 SMNVEV (reference sequence). This CDR3 spans 13 amino acids. CDR3 loop: CASSLQGNYGYTF. Written as DNA, the CDR3 is TGTGCCAGCAGTCTACAGGGGAACTATGGCTACACCTTC.

The chain uses TRBV2 and TRBJ2-5; D not resolved. The CDR3 length is 20 residues. The germline gives CDR1 SNHLY, CDR2 FYNNEI. The ends were cut back, 5 bases at V and 3 bases at J, with 31 bases in the middle. The chain's CDR3 is CASSRPGTATRLEVKETQYF. CDR3 coding DNA: TGTGCCAGCAGTCGGCCCGGAACGGCGACTCGACTGGAAGTTAAAGAGACCCAGTACTTC.